This T cell receptor (beta chain) emerged from a study of T cell repertoires in aging, cancer and after chemotherapy. On the study more broadly: Donors were grouped into six age bands spanning 30 or younger through 70 or older. Approximately 9 million TCR reads made up the full dataset. Healthy donor repertoires were recorded over several months to years and showed clear clonal overlap.

Only a few counts were recorded for this clonotype. Its antigen is currently unknown. Amplification of TCR beta used genomic DNA extracted from peripheral blood. General study points: No conclusions about immunological memory after chemotherapy can be drawn from the repertoire data.

Multiplex touch-down PCR with TRB-A/B primers amplified rearranged V-D-J TRB sequences. A single record per CDR3 protein comes from TCRdb applying MiXCR to the multiplex PCR reads. The sample includes around 12,000 distinct CDR3 sequences, 21% of them seen just once. Germline V gives CDR1 KGHSH, CDR2 LQKENI. This CDR3 has 16 residues. Trimming took off 0 bases at V and 0 bases at J, with 9 bases between the two ends. The receptor comes from a human donor in good health. The source material was blood. The V and J genes are TRBV18 and TRBJ2-1; maybe TRBD2 (6 bases). The CDR3 sequence is CASSPPVGGSYNEQFF. The DNA for the CDR3 is TGTGCCAGCTCACCACCAGTGGGGGGCTCCTACAATGAGCAGTTCTTC.